The 23 T cell receptor beta chains listed next were all sequenced from one sample in a study of T cell repertoires in cytomegalovirus infection. In TCRdb, the reads were re-called with MiXCR into one record per CDR3 protein. The top ten hold about 2.8% of the sample, which has roughly 760,000 distinct CDR3 sequences, 35% to 40% seen once. Sequencing was carried out using PBMCs. These receptors all come from a human donor in good health (CMV status not recorded). Some clones in this sample may be carry-over from other donors' samples.

This clonotype has more than one count but fewer than ten. This rearrangement joins TRBV7-6 to TRBJ2-3; perhaps TRBD2 as D (5 bases). V lost 0 bases and J lost 1, with 11 bases in between. CDR1 and CDR2 from the germline V gene are SGHVS and FNYEAQ. The CDR3 has 16 amino acids. The CDR3: CASSLAHGMGTDTQYF. The CDR3 coding sequence is TGTGCCAGCAGCTTAGCCCACGGGATGGGCACAGATACGCAGTATTTT. Together with reference TRBV7-6 and TRBJ2-3, the CDR3 gives the full variable domain: GAGVSQSPRYKVTKRGQDVALRCDPISGHVSLYWYRQALGQGPEFLTYFNYEAQQDKSGLPNDRFSAERPEGSISTLTIQRTEQRDSAMYRCASSLAHGMGTDTQYFGPGTRLTVL.

CDR3 DNA: TGTGCCAGCACCCGGGAGGGCACAGATACGCAGTATTTT. Protein: CASTREGTDTQYF. This chain links TRBV2 with TRBJ2-3; 7 bases fit TRBD2. V lost 7 bases to trimming and J lost 1 base; unmatched junction nucleotides: 2. Germline V gene sequence: CDR1 SNHLY, CDR2 FYNNEI. This CDR3 is 13 amino acids long. Full variable domain (outside the CDR3, taken from reference TRBV2 and TRBJ2-3): EPEVTQTPSHQVTQMGQEVILRCVPISNHLYFYWYRQILGQKVEFLVSFYNNEISEKSEIFDDQFSVERPDGSNFTLKIRSTKLEDSAMYFCASTREGTDTQYFGPGTRLTVL.

Ten or more counts support this clonotype. The chain employs TRBV7-6 and TRBJ1-3, with D possibly being TRBD1 (6 bases). CDR1 is SGHVS, CDR2 FNYEAQ, per germline. The V and J ends lost 6 bases and 0 bases respectively, with 15 bases between them. The CDR3 contains 16 residues. CDR3 in DNA: TGTGCCAGCAGTCATAGGGGGAGAAGCTCTGGAAACACCATATATTTT. Residues: CASSHRGRSSGNTIYF.

Concerning this clonotype: One junction end disagrees with the germline gene, perhaps due to a read error. Written as DNA, the CDR3 is TGCAGTGCTACAGGATGGGGCATAGGGGGCGACTCCAAACACATTCAGTACTTC. Amino acids: CSATGWGIGGDSKHIQYF. The V call is TRBV20-1, the J call TRBJ2-4, with 7 bases lining up with TRBD1. The CDR3 extends over 18 amino acids. Per the germline V gene, CDR1 is DFQATT and CDR2 is SNEGSKA (reference sequence).

The rearrangement links TRBV7-2 to TRBJ2-7; TRBD2 matches 9 bases. Germline-derived CDR1 and CDR2 are SGHTA and FQGNSA. The CDR3 consists of 15 residues. V was clipped by 1 base and J by 2 bases; unmatched bases: 3. The CDR3 DNA is TGTGCCAGCAGCTTAGTGGGGACTAGCCCCTACGAGCAGTACTTC. Protein sequence: CASSLVGTSPYEQYF.

This clonotype has a handful of counts. The J gene is TRBJ2-1, the V gene TRBV28, with 9 bases matching TRBD1. After removal of 4 bases from V and 4 bases from J, the junction contained 2 bases not matched to a gene. CDR1 is MDHEN, CDR2 SYDVKM, per germline. The CDR3 loop spans 14 amino acids. The CDR3 protein is CASSYRGQYNEQFF. The CDR3 bases are TGTGCCAGCAGTTACAGGGGGCAATACAATGAGCAGTTCTTC.

This clonotype appeared once. The junction departs from germline at one end; a sequencing error may be responsible. The chain combines TRBV6-5 with TRBJ1-1; TRBD1 aligns across 7 bases. The CDR3 is 16 amino acids. CDR1 and CDR2 from the germline V gene are MNHEY and SVGAGI. CDR3 bases: TGTTCCAGCAGAAATCGGAACGTACAGGGGAGCTCGGAAGCTTTCTTT. It yields the protein CSSRNRNVQGSSEAFF.

Many counts were recorded for this clonotype. J is TRBJ2-7 and V is TRBV7-2; D might be TRBD1 or TRBD2, each matching 5 bases. Germline V lookup: CDR1 SGHTA, CDR2 FQGNSA. The CDR3 is 12 amino acids. The V end lost 5 bases, the J end lost 4 bases, and 9 bases lay between the germline ends. In nucleotides, the CDR3 is TGTGCCAGCAGCGGGACGACGTACGAGCAGTACTTC. This gives the protein CASSGTTYEQYF.

The chain recombines TRBV29-1 with TRBJ2-5; possibly TRBD2 for D (5 bases). The CDR3 consists of 11 residues. CDR1 is SQVTM and CDR2 is ANQGSEA in the germline V gene. Trimming removed 5 bases from V and 5 bases from J, with 9 bases in between. Here the CDR3 DNA reads TGCAGCGTTCGAGGGCTGGAGACCCAGTACTTC. It encodes CSVRGLETQYF.

This clonotype was seen a few times. The chain combines TRBV12-3 or TRBV12-4 with TRBJ2-1; possibly TRBD2 for D (5 bases). Trimming cost V 5 bases and J 8 bases, with 13 bases left between them. The CDR3 runs 13 residues. The CDR3 loop reads CASSIAGLDEQFF. CDR3 in DNA: TGTGCCAGCAGTATCGCAGGACTCGATGAGCAGTTCTTC.

There are a few counts of this clonotype. The genes are TRBV11-2 and TRBJ2-2; D ambiguous. Germline CDR1 and CDR2: SGHAT and FQNNGV. The CDR3 totals 14 residues. V was cut by 7 bases and J by 0 bases, with 9 bases left in between. CDR3 protein: CASTRLANTGELFF. The DNA for the CDR3 is TGTGCCAGCACCCGACTCGCGAACACCGGGGAGCTGTTTTTT.

DNA of the CDR3: TGTGCCAGCAGCTTATCACCCCCGGGATACGAGCAGTACTTC. This gives the protein CASSLSPPGYEQYF. The chain has TRBV7-8 and TRBJ2-7, with D possibly TRBD2 on 5 matching bases. The CDR3 consists of 14 residues. Germline CDR1 and CDR2: SGHVS and FQNEAQ. Trimming shortened V by 2 bases and J by 4 bases, and 12 bases separated the two germline ends. The variable domain in full, completed from reference TRBV7-8 and TRBJ2-7, reads GAGVSQSPRYKVAKRGQDVALRCDPISGHVSLFWYQQALGQGPEFLTYFQNEAQLDKSGLPSDRFFAERPEGSVSTLKIQRTQQEDSAVYLCASSLSPPGYEQYFGPGTRLTVT.

The rearrangement joins TRBV19 to TRBJ2-3; D perhaps matches TRBD2 (6 bases). The CDR3 extends over 18 amino acids. Trimming stripped 7 bases from V and 1 base from J, with 24 bases between. CDR1 is LNHDA and CDR2 is SQIVND in the germline V gene (reference sequence). CDR3 sequence (DNA): TGTGCCAGTACCGCCCCCTGGAGGGAGGCAAAACGCACAGATACGCAGTATTTT. Amino acid sequence: CASTAPWREAKRTDTQYF.

This clonotype was seen many times. This sequence joins TRBV7-2 and TRBJ1-4; 9 bases agree with TRBD1. The CDR3 is made up of 12 amino acids. CDR1 and CDR2 (germline): SGHTA, FQGNSA. The V and J ends lost 5 bases and 10 bases, in that order; junction bases with no gene match: 2. For the CDR3, the DNA is TGTGCCAGCAGCACGACAGGGGGAAAACTGTTTTTT. Amino acid sequence: CASSTTGGKLFF.

Points on this clonotype: The conserved final phenylalanine or tryptophan is absent from the CDR3, which likely points to a read error. The limits of the CDR3 on the DNA are not certain, so only TCRdb's listed CDR3 is given. The chain joins TRBV7-2 to TRBJ2-7; the table gives TRBD1 as D, unverified against the DNA. In germline, CDR1 is SGHTA, CDR2 FQGNSA. The CDR3 spans 13 residues, counting both ends. This CDR3 is CASSWTGAYEKYC.

V and J are TRBV5-1 and TRBJ1-1, with D possibly being TRBD1 (6 bases). Germline assignment: CDR1 SGHRS and CDR2 YFSETQ. The CDR3 contains 14 residues. V lost 3 bases to trimming and J lost 4 bases, with 13 bases between them. CDR3 coding DNA: TGCGCCAGCAGCTGGGGGGACATTCGCACTGAAGCTTTCTTT. Amino acid sequence: CASSWGDIRTEAFF.

A remark on this clonotype: Germline is not matched at one junction end, which may reflect a read error. The CDR3 region is CASIPNSGTSGIQKDF. The CDR3 DNA reads TGTGCCAGCATACCTAACTCCGGGACTAGCGGGATCCAAAAGGACTTC. J is TRBJ2-4 and V is TRBV2, with TRBD2 matching over 13 bases. Germline values: CDR1 SNHLY, CDR2 FYNNEI. CDR3 length equals 16 residues.

The chain has TRBV7-3 and TRBJ1-1; 7 bases line up with TRBD1. The CDR3 contains 15 residues. Germline V gene lookup returns CDR1 SGHTA and CDR2 FQGTGA. V shed 5 bases and J 1 base; nucleotides not matched to a gene: 7. The CDR3 nucleotides are TGTGCCAGCAGCGGCCAGACAGGGCGGAACACTGAAGCTTTCTTT. Protein product: CASSGQTGRNTEAFF.

J is TRBJ2-7 and V is TRBV6-1; unclear D gene. Germline V gene lookup returns CDR1 MNHNS and CDR2 SASEGT. The V end was cut by 7 bases, the J end by 4 bases, with 14 bases between. The CDR3 runs to 13 residues. The CDR3 coding sequence is TGTGCCAGCACCCGAACGTGGGGATACGAGCAGTACTTC. Translated, it gives CASTRTWGYEQYF.

This clonotype has more than one count but fewer than ten. The rearrangement joins TRBV2 to TRBJ2-3; the D gene is possibly TRBD2 (6 bases). V was pared by 10 bases and J by 3 bases, with 8 bases between. Germline V gives CDR1 SNHLY, CDR2 FYNNEI. The CDR3 covers 11 residues. DNA of the CDR3: TGTGCCACCCGGGAGACAGATACGCAGTATTTT. Its protein product is CATRETDTQYF.

This clonotype showed up just once. No conserved phenylalanine or tryptophan is present at the end of the CDR3, so a read error is the likely explanation. The CDR3 loop is CSAREPGEQFS. CDR3 coding DNA: TGCAGTGCTAGAGAGCCGGGAGAGCAGTTCTCC. This rearrangement joins TRBV20-1 to TRBJ2-1, with D possibly matching TRBD2 (5 bases). The CDR3 covers 11 residues. The V end lost 0 bases, the J end lost 10 bases, and 7 bases lay between the germline ends. CDR1 and CDR2 (germline): DFQATT, SNEGSKA (reference sequence).

The chain is built from TRBV7-6 and TRBJ2-7, with D possibly TRBD1 on 5 matching bases. There are 16 residues in the CDR3. V gave up 4 bases and J gave up 2 bases, with 18 bases separating them. Germline assignment: CDR1 SGHVS and CDR2 FNYEAQ. Written as DNA, the CDR3 is TGTGCCAGCAGCTCCCCGGTGGGGCATACCCCCTACGAGCAGTACTTC. Translation: CASSSPVGHTPYEQYF.

The sample holds a few counts of this clonotype. This chain connects TRBV27 to TRBJ2-7; D unclear. Trimming removed 6 bases from V and 3 bases from J, with 12 bases in between. Germline V gives CDR1 MNHEY, CDR2 SMNVEV (reference sequence). The CDR3 consists of 13 residues. As DNA, the CDR3 is TGTGCCAGCAGCCCCGGAAGTATCTACGAGCAGTACTTC. This codes for CASSPGSIYEQYF.